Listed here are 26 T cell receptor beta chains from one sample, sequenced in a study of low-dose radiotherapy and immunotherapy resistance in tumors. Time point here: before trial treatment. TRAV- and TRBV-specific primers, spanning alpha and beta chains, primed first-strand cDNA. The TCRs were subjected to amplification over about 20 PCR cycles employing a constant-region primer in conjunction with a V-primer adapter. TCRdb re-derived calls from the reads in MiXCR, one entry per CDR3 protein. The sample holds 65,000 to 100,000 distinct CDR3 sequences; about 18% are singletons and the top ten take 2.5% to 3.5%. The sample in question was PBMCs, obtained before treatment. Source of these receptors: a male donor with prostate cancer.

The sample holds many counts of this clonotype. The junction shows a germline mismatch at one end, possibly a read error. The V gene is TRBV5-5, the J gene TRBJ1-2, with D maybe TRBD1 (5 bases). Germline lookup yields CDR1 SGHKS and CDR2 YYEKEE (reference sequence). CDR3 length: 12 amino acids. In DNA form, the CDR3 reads TGCGCCAGCAGCCAGGGAGACTATGGCTACACCTTC. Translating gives CASSQGDYGYTF.

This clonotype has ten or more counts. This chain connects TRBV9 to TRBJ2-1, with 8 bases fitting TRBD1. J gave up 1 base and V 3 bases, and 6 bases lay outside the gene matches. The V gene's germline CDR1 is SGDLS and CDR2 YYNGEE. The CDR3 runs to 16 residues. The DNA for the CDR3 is TGTGCCAGCAGCGCCCTGAGACAGGGGTCCTACAATGAGCAGTTCTTC. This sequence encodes CASSALRQGSYNEQFF.

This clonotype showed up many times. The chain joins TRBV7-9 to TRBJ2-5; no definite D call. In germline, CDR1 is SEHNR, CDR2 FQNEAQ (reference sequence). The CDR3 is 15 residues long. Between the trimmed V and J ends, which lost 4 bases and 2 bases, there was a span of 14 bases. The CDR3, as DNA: TGTGCCAGCAGCTCAGCAGTCAGTTGGCAAGAGACCCAGTACTTC. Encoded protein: CASSSAVSWQETQYF.

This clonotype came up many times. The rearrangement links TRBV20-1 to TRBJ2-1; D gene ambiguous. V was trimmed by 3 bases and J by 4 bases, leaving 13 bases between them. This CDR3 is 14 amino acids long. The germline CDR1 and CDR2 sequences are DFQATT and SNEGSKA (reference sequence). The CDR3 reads CSASWIIGYNEQFF. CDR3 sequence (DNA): TGCAGTGCTAGTTGGATTATTGGATACAATGAGCAGTTCTTC.

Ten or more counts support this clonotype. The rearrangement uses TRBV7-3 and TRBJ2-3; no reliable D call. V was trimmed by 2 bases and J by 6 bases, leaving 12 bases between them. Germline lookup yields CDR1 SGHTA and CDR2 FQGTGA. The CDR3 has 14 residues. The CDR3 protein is CASSLEPLSDTQYF. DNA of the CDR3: TGTGCCAGCAGCTTAGAACCGCTATCGGATACGCAGTATTTT.

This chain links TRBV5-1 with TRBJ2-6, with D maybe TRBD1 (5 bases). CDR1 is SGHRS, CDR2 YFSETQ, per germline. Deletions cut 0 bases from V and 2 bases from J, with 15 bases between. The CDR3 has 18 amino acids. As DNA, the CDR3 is TGCGCCAGCAGCTTGGCCCCGATTGACAGCCCTGGGGCCAACGTCCTGACTTTC. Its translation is CASSLAPIDSPGANVLTF.

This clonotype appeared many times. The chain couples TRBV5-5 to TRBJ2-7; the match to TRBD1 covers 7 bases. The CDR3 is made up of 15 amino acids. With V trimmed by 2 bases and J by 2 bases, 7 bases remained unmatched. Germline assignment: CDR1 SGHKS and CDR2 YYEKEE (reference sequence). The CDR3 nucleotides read TGTGCCAGCAGCTTTGGGGGACAGTATACCTACGAGCAGTACTTC. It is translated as CASSFGGQYTYEQYF.

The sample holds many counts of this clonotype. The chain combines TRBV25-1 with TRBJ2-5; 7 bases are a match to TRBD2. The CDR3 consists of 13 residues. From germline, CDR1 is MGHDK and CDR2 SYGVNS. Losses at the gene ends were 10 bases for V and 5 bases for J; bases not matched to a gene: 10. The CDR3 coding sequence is TGTGCCACCACCTTGATGGGGGGGGAGACCCAGTACTTC. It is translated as CATTLMGGETQYF. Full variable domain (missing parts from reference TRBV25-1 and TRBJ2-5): EADIYQTPRYLVIGTGKKITLECSQTMGHDKMYWYQQDPGMELHLIHYSYGVNSTEKGDLSSESTVSRIRTEHFPLTLESARPSHTSQYLCATTLMGGETQYFGPGTRLLVL.

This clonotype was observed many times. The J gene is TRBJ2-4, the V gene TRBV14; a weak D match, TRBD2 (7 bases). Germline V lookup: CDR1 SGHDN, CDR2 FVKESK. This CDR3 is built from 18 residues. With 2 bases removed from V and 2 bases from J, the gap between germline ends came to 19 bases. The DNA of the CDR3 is TGTGCCAGCAGCCAACACCTCTGGGGGGGCGCAACCAAAAACATTCAGTACTTC. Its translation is CASSQHLWGGATKNIQYF. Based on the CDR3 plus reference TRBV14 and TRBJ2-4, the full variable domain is EAGVTQFPSHSVIEKGQTVTLRCDPISGHDNLYWYRRVMGKEIKFLLHFVKESKQDESGMPNNRFLAERTGGTYSTLKVQPAELEDSGVYFCASSQHLWGGATKNIQYFGAGTRLSVL.

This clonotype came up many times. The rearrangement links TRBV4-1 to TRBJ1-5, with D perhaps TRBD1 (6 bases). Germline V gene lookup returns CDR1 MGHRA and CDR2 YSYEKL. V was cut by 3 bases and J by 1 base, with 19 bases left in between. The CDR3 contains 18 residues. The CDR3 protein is CASSHPGAATRSNQPQHF. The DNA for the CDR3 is TGCGCCAGCAGCCACCCGGGGGCAGCGACGAGGAGCAATCAGCCCCAGCATTTT.

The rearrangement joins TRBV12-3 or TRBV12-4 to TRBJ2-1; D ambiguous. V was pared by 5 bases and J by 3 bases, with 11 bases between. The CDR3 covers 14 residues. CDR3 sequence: CASSQAADYNEQFF. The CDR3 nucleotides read TGTGCCAGCAGTCAGGCGGCGGACTACAATGAGCAGTTCTTC.

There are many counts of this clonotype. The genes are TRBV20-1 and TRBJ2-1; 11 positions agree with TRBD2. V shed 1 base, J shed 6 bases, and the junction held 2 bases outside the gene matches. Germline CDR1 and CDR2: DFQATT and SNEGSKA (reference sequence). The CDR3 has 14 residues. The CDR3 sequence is CSARGLAGINEQFF. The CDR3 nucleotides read TGCAGTGCTAGAGGACTAGCGGGAATCAATGAGCAGTTCTTC.

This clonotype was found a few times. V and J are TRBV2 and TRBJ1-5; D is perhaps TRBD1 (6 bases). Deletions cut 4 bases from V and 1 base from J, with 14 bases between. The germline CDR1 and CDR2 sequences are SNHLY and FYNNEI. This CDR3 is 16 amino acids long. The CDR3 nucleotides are TGTGCCAGCAGTGTAAAAGGACAGACAAGCAATCAGCCCCAGCATTTT. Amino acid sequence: CASSVKGQTSNQPQHF.

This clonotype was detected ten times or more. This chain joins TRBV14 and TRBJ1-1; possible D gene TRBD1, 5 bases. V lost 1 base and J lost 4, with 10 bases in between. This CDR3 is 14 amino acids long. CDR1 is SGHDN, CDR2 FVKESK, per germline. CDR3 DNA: TGTGCCAGCAGCCAAGGCCCCGGGGGCACTGAAGCTTTCTTT. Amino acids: CASSQGPGGTEAFF.

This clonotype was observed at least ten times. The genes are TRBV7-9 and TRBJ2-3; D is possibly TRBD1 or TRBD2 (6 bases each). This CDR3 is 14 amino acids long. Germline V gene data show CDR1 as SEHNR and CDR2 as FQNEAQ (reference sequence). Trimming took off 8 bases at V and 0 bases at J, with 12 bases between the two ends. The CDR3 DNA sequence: TGTGCCAGCGCGGGGACACCTAGCACAGATACGCAGTATTTT. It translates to CASAGTPSTDTQYF.

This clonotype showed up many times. CDR3 bases: TGTGCCAGTAGTATGGGAGTCGAGCAGTTCTTC. Its protein product is CASSMGVEQFF. The chain recombines TRBV19 with TRBJ2-1; the D gene is possibly TRBD2 (5 bases). Germline CDR1 reads LNHDA; CDR2 reads SQIVND (reference sequence). Between the trimmed V and J ends, which lost 3 bases and 10 bases, there was a span of 7 bases. The CDR3 is 11 residues long.

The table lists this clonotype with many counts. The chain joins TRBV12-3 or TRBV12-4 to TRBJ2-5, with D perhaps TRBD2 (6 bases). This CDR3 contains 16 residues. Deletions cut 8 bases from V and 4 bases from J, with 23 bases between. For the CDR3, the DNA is TGTGCCAGCGGGATGAAGCGGGTGGGGTTGGGAGAGACCCAGTACTTC. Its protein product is CASGMKRVGLGETQYF.

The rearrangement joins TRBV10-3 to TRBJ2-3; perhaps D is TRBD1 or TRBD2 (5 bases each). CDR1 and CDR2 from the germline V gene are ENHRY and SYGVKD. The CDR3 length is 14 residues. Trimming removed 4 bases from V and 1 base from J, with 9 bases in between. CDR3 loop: CAISAGAGTDTQYF. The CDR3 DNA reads TGTGCCATCAGTGCCGGGGCGGGCACAGATACGCAGTATTTT.

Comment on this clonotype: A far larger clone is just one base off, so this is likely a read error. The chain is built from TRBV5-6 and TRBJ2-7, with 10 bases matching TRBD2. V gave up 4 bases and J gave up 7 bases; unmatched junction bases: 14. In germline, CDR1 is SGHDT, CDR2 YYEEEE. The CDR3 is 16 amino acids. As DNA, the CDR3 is TGTGCCAGCAGCCAACTAGCGGGGTACAGGTACAATGAGCAGTACTTC. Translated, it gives CASSQLAGYRYNEQYF. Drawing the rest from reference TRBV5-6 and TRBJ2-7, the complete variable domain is DAGVTQSPTHLIKTRGQQVTLRCSPKSGHDTVSWYQQALGQGPQFIFQYYEEEERQRGNFPDRFSGHQFPNYSSELNVNALLLGDSALYLCASSQLAGYRYNEQYFGPGTRLTVT.

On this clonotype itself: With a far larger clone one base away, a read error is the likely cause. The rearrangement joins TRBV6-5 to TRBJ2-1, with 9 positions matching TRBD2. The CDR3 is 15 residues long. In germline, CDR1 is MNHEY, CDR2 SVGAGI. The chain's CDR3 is CANSLLAGLGNEQFF. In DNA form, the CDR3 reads TGCGCCAACAGCCTCCTAGCGGGGTTAGGTAATGAGCAGTTCTTC.

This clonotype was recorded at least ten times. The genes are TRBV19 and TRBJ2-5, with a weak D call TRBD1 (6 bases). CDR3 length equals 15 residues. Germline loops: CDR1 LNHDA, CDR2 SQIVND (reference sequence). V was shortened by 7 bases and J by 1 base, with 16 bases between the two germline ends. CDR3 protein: CASTPTGAPQETQYF. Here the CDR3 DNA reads TGTGCCAGTACCCCGACAGGAGCGCCCCAAGAGACCCAGTACTTC.

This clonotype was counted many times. The CDR3 loop reads CASSLAGSADTQYF. Here the CDR3 DNA reads TGTGCCAGCAGTTTAGCGGGGTCAGCAGATACGCAGTATTTT. The chain recombines TRBV12-3 or TRBV12-4 with TRBJ2-3; D uncertain. This CDR3 contains 14 residues. V lost 0 bases and J 4 bases, leaving 8 bases between the germline ends.

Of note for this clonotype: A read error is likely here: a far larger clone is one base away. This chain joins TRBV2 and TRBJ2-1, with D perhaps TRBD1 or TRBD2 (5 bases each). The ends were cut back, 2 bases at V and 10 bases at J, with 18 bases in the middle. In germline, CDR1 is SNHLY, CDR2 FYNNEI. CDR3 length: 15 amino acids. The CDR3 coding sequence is TGTGCCAGCAGTGAACCCCCTCCTCGGGGCTACGAGCAGTTCTTC. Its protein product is CASSEPPPRGYEQFF.

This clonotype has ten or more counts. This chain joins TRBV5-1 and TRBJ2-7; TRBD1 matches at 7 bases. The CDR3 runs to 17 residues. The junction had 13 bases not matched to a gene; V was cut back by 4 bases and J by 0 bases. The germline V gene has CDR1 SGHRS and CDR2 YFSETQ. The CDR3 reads CASSPGQRGRDSYEQYF. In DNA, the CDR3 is TGCGCCAGCAGCCCGGGCCAAAGGGGGCGAGACTCCTACGAGCAGTACTTC.

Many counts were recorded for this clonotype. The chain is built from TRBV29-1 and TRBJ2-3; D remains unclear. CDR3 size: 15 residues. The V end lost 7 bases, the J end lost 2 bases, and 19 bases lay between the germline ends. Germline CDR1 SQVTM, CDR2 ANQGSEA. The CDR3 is CSAVPLNQNTDTQYF. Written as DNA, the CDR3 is TGCAGCGCCGTGCCCCTTAACCAGAACACAGATACGCAGTATTTT.

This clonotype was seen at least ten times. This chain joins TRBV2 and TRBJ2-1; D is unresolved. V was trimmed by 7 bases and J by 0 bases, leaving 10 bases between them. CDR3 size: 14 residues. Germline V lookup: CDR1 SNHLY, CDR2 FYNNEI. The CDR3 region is CASKVKYSYNEQFF. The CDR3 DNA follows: TGTGCCAGCAAGGTAAAGTACTCCTACAATGAGCAGTTCTTC.